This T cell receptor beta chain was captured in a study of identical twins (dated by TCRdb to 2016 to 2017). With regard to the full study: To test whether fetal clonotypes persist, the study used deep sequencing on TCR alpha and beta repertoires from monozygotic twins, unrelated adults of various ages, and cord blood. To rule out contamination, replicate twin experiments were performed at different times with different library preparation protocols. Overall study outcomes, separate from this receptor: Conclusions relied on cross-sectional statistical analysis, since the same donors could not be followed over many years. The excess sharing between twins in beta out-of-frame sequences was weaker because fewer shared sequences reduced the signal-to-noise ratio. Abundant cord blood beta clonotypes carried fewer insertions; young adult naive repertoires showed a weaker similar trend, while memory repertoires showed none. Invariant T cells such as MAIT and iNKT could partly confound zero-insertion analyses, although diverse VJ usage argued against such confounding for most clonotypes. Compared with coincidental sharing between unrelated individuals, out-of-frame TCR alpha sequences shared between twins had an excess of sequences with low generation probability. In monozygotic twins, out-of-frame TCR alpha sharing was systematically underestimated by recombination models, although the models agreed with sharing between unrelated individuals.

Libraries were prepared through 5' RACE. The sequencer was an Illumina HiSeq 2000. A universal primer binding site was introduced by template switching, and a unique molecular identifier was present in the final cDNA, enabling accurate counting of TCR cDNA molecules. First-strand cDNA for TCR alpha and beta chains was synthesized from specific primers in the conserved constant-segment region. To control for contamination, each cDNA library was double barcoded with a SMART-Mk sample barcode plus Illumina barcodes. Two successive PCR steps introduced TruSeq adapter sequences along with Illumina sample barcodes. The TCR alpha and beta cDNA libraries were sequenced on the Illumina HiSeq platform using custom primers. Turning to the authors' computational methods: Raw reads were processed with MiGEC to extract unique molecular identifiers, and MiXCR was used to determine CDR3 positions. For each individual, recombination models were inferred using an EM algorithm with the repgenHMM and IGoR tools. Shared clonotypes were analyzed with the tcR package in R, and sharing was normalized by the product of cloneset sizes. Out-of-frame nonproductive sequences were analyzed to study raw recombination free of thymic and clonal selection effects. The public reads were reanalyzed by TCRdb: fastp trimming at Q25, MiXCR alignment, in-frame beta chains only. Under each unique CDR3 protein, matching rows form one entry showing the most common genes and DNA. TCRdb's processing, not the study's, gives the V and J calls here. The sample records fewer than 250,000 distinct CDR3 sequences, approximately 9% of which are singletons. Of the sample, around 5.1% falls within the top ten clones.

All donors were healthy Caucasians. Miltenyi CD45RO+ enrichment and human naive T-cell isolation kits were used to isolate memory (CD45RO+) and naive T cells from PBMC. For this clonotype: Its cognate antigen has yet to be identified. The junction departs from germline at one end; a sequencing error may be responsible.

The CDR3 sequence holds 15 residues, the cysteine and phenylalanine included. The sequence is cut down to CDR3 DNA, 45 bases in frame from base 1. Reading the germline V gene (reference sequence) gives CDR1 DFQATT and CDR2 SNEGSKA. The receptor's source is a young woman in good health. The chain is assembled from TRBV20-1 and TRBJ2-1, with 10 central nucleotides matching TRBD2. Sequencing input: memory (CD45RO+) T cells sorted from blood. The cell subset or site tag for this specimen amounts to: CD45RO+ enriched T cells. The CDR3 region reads CSAGDPASGSHEQFF. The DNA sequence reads TGCAGTGCTGGAGACCCGGCTAGCGGGAGCCATGAGCAGTTCTTC.